These 29 T cell receptor beta chains share one sample of origin, sequenced in a study of CD8 T cells in ankylosing spondylitis. In TCRdb, the 5' RACE reads were re-called with MiXCR into one record per CDR3 protein. Seen here are roughly 180,000 distinct CDR3 sequences, 10% to 15% observed once, and the top ten hold 9.5% to 12%. The sample was blood, either unsorted or a sorted T cell fraction (not recorded which). All receptors come from a female donor with ankylosing spondylitis or in good health (not recorded which).

This clonotype showed up many times. V and J are TRBV5-1 and TRBJ2-7; TRBD2 agrees at 9 bases. V lost 4 bases, J lost 0 bases, and 11 bases stayed unmatched. Germline V CDR1 and CDR2: SGHRS, YFSETQ. CDR3 size: 17 residues. CDR3 protein: CASSLFGVSGSSYEQYF. DNA for the CDR3: TGCGCCAGCAGCCTCTTTGGAGTTAGCGGGAGCTCCTACGAGCAGTACTTC. The whole variable domain, remainder taken from reference TRBV5-1 and TRBJ2-7, is KAGVTQTPRYLIKTRGQQVTLSCSPISGHRSVSWYQQTPGQGLQFLFEYFSETQRNKGNFPGRFSGRQFSNSRSEMNVSTLELGDSALYLCASSLFGVSGSSYEQYFGPGTRLTVT.

This clonotype was found many times. The rearrangement uses TRBV27 and TRBJ2-3, with 12 bases aligning to TRBD2. V lost 6 bases to trimming and J lost 7 bases; unmatched junction nucleotides: 5. The CDR3 spans 14 residues. The germline V gene has CDR1 MNHEY and CDR2 SMNVEV (reference sequence). CDR3 nucleotides: TGTGCCAGCAGGAGACTAGCGGGAGCGAATACGCAGTATTTT. Its protein is CASRRLAGANTQYF.

This chain links TRBV4-3 with TRBJ2-7, with 11 nucleotides matching TRBD2. V lost 2 bases, J lost 4 bases, and 19 bases stayed unmatched. The CDR3 length is 20 residues. Germline-derived CDR1 and CDR2 are LGHNA and YSLEER. The CDR3 loop is CASSQSTSGNQNPTKYEQYF. The DNA for the CDR3 is TGCGCCAGCAGCCAATCGACTAGCGGGAACCAGAATCCTACGAAATACGAGCAGTACTTC.

This clonotype was seen ten or more times. V usage is TRBV14 and J usage is TRBJ1-1, with unresolved D. The CDR3 spans 15 residues. Trimming removed 4 bases at V and 1 base at J, with 13 bases between. CDR1 and CDR2 from the germline V gene are SGHDN and FVKESK. The CDR3 sequence: CASSRESSANTEAFF. DNA for the CDR3: TGTGCCAGCAGCCGAGAAAGTTCCGCGAACACTGAAGCTTTCTTT.

The chain is built from TRBV7-2 and TRBJ1-1; TRBD1 might be the D (6 bases). Germline V gene lookup returns CDR1 SGHTA and CDR2 FQGNSA. This CDR3 contains 12 residues. The germline V and J ends were trimmed by 4 bases and 9 bases, with 12 bases remaining between them. The CDR3 spells CASSSTGRKAFF. The CDR3 region has the DNA TGTGCCAGCAGCTCCACAGGGCGGAAAGCTTTCTTT.

The rearrangement uses TRBV21-1 and TRBJ1-5; the table's D gene call, TRBD1, was not cross checked with the DNA. TRBV21-1 is noted as a pseudogene. The CDR3 is 17 residues long. CDR3 DNA sequence: TGTGCCAGCAGCGCTAAGTACAGGGAGACGGGCAATCAGCCCCAGCATTTT. Its protein product is CASSAKYRETGNQPQHF.

In its sample, this clonotype was seen many times. The chain recombines TRBV9 with TRBJ1-4; D is uncertain. CDR1 is SGDLS, CDR2 YYNGEE, per germline. V was trimmed by 2 bases and J by 0 bases, leaving 8 bases between them. This CDR3 region has 15 residues. CDR3 nucleotides: TGTGCCAGCAGCGTCGACATCTCAACTAATGAAAAACTGTTTTTT. It translates to CASSVDISTNEKLFF.

This clonotype showed up many times. The chain has TRBV14 and TRBJ1-5, with D hard to call. CDR1 and CDR2 (germline): SGHDN, FVKESK. There are 17 residues in the CDR3. V was clipped by 4 bases and J by 0 bases, with 16 bases between them. CDR3 DNA sequence: TGTGCCAGCAGCCCCCCTTTGAGGACCCTTAGCAATCAGCCCCAGCATTTT. Translated: CASSPPLRTLSNQPQHF.

At least ten counts were recorded for this clonotype. The chain employs TRBV29-1 and TRBJ1-5, with TRBD1 matching over 8 bases. Trimming cost V 5 bases and J 1 base; bases outside gene matches: 7. Germline V gives CDR1 SQVTM, CDR2 ANQGSEA. The length of the CDR3 is 15 residues. CDR3 sequence reads: CSVSQGALSNQPQHF. The CDR3 DNA reads TGCAGCGTTTCGCAGGGGGCCTTGAGCAATCAGCCCCAGCATTTT.

V is TRBV7-2 and J is TRBJ2-7; TRBD1 matches 8 bases. With 3 bases clipped from V and 6 bases from J, the junction kept 13 bases outside the gene matches. Germline-derived CDR1 and CDR2 are SGHTA and FQGNSA. The CDR3 runs to 16 residues. DNA of the CDR3: TGTGCCAGCAGCTTTCCGCAGGGGGCGTTTTTCTCCGAGCAGTACTTC. Its translation is CASSFPQGAFFSEQYF. The full variable domain, completed using reference TRBV7-2 and TRBJ2-7, is GAGVSQSPSNKVTEKGKDVELRCDPISGHTALYWYRQSLGQGLEFLIYFQGNSAPDKSGLPSDRFSAERTGGSVSTLTIQRTQQEDSAVYLCASSFPQGAFFSEQYFGPGTRLTVT.

The genes are TRBV7-9 and TRBJ1-6; 7 nucleotides align to TRBD1. Germline lookup yields CDR1 SEHNR and CDR2 FQNEAQ (reference sequence). Germline trimming cut 3 bases from V and 6 bases from J; bases unmatched to any gene: 5. The CDR3 is 15 residues long. CDR3 sequence (DNA): TGTGCCAGCAGCTTCTCGGACAGGTTTAATTCACCCCTCCACTTT. Translation: CASSFSDRFNSPLHF.

This clonotype was seen repeatedly, ten times or more. At one boundary the junction diverges from the germline segment, which might be a read error. The gene calls are TRBV11-3 and TRBJ2-7, with 8 bases that match TRBD2. Per the germline V gene, CDR1 is SGHNT and CDR2 is YENEEA. The CDR3 runs to 13 residues. The CDR3 nucleotides read TGTGCCAGCAGCCCCAGCGGTAGCGGGACCTCAGACTTC. This translates into CASSPSGSGTSDF.

This clonotype was detected ten times or more. J is TRBJ2-3 and V is TRBV29-1; TRBD2 matches 12 bases. The CDR3 is 15 residues long. J was trimmed by 2 bases and V by 6 bases; bases with no gene match: 6. Germline V gene sequence: CDR1 SQVTM, CDR2 ANQGSEA. The CDR3 nucleotides read TGCAGCGTACCCACTAGCGGGGGGTCCACAGATACGCAGTATTTT. This sequence encodes CSVPTSGGSTDTQYF.

V usage is TRBV29-1 and J usage is TRBJ1-2; D unclear. V dropped 4 bases and J dropped 1 base, with 7 bases sitting between them. CDR3 size: 12 residues. The germline V gene encodes CDR1 SQVTM and CDR2 ANQGSEA. The DNA for the CDR3 is TGCAGCGTTGGACTGAATAACTATGGCTACACCTTC. This encodes CSVGLNNYGYTF.

This clonotype occurred many times. The chain employs TRBV5-1 and TRBJ1-2, with D tentatively TRBD1 (5 bases). Germline CDR1 SGHRS, CDR2 YFSETQ. CDR3 length: 15 amino acids. V lost 3 bases and J lost 6, with 18 bases in between. The CDR3 loop reads CASSSGVEGLNGYTF. The CDR3 bases are TGCGCCAGCAGCTCGGGGGTGGAAGGACTGAATGGCTACACCTTC.

There are many counts of this clonotype. This sequence joins TRBV12-3 or TRBV12-4 and TRBJ2-6; tentative D call: TRBD1 (5 bases). The CDR3 loop spans 15 amino acids. V lost 6 bases, J lost 2 bases, and 11 bases lay in between. CDR3 DNA sequence: TGTGCCAGCAGGTCCAAAGGGGCTGGGGCCAACGTCCTGACTTTC. Its protein is CASRSKGAGANVLTF.

This clonotype has only a few counts. J is TRBJ2-1 and V is TRBV7-2; TRBD1 matches 9 bases. Germline V gene sequence: CDR1 SGHTA, CDR2 FQGNSA. V was pared by 5 bases and J by 4 bases, with 6 bases of the junction left unmatched. The CDR3 runs to 15 residues. In DNA, the CDR3 is TGTGCCAGCAGCCGTCCTGGGACAGGGTACAATGAGCAGTTCTTC. Amino acid sequence: CASSRPGTGYNEQFF.

This clonotype was counted at least ten times. V is TRBV12-3 or TRBV12-4 and J is TRBJ2-1; D unresolved. The CDR3 runs 12 residues. V lost 8 bases and J lost 0, with 5 bases in between. For the CDR3, the DNA is TGTGCCAGCGCTAGCTCCTACAATGAGCAGTTCTTC. Protein: CASASSYNEQFF.

The chain uses TRBV6-5 and TRBJ2-7; 13 bases line up with TRBD2. The CDR3 is 16 amino acids. V gave up 4 bases and J gave up 4 bases; unmatched junction bases: 7. CDR1 and CDR2 from the germline V gene are MNHEY and SVGAGI. For the CDR3, the DNA is TGTGCCAGCAGTTCCGTACTAGCGGGAGGGCCTTACGAGCAGTACTTC. It encodes CASSSVLAGGPYEQYF.

The sample holds many counts of this clonotype. The CDR3 coding sequence is TGCAGTGCTAGAAGGGGCCCCTACGAGCAGTACTTC. Its translation: CSARRGPYEQYF. This chain links TRBV20-1 with TRBJ2-7; the D gene is possibly TRBD1 (5 bases). V lost 2 bases and J 2 bases, leaving 7 bases between the germline ends. CDR1 and CDR2 from the germline V gene are DFQATT and SNEGSKA (reference sequence). This CDR3 has 12 residues.

This clonotype was observed many times. The chain carries TRBV5-4 and TRBJ2-1; 11 bases align to TRBD2. Germline lookup yields CDR1 SGHNT and CDR2 YYREEE (reference sequence). The CDR3 contains 15 residues. Trimming took 3 bases from V and 7 from J; bases not matched to a gene: 6. CDR3 sequence: CASSSIAGGPNEQFF. CDR3 coding DNA: TGTGCCAGCAGCTCGATAGCGGGAGGGCCGAATGAGCAGTTCTTC.

This clonotype was seen repeatedly, ten times or more. The J gene is TRBJ1-5, the V gene TRBV5-5; D is ambiguous. V shed 6 bases and J shed 1 base, with 14 bases lying between them. Germline CDR1 SGHKS, CDR2 YYEKEE (reference sequence). This CDR3 has 15 residues. The CDR3 sequence is CASTSVPGSNQPQHF. The CDR3 DNA sequence: TGTGCCAGCACATCGGTTCCGGGGAGCAATCAGCCCCAGCATTTT. The full variable domain, completed using reference TRBV5-5 and TRBJ1-5, is DAGVTQSPTHLIKTRGQQVTLRCSPISGHKSVSWYQQVLGQGPQFIFQYYEKEERGRGNFPDRFSARQFPNYSSELNVNALLLGDSALYLCASTSVPGSNQPQHFGDGTRLSIL.

This clonotype appeared many times. The V and J genes are TRBV4-1 and TRBJ1-3, with D possibly TRBD1 on 6 matching bases. Per germline, CDR1 MGHRA and CDR2 YSYEKL. Trimming stripped 1 base from V and 4 bases from J, with 14 bases between. This CDR3 is 16 amino acids long. The CDR3: CASSQGTGLLGNTIYF. CDR3 DNA sequence: TGCGCCAGCAGCCAAGGTACAGGGCTGTTGGGAAACACCATATATTTT.

This clonotype showed up many times. The chain uses TRBV5-4 and TRBJ1-1; D is uncertain. CDR3 length equals 13 residues. V dropped 4 bases and J dropped 11 bases, with 18 bases sitting between them. Germline V CDR1 and CDR2: SGHNT, YYREEE (reference sequence). CDR3 nucleotide sequence: TGTGCCAGCAGCCTTCGCGGACGCCGAGGGGCTTTCTTT. This translates into CASSLRGRRGAFF.

In this sample, this clonotype turned up many times. The J gene is TRBJ1-5, the V gene TRBV4-1; 7 bases map to TRBD1. V was clipped by 4 bases and J by 3 bases; unmatched bases: 9. Germline V gene sequence: CDR1 MGHRA, CDR2 YSYEKL. CDR3 length equals 16 residues. The CDR3 DNA reads TGCGCCAGCAGCCTAAGACAGGGACTGGACAATCAGCCCCAGCATTTT. Amino acids: CASSLRQGLDNQPQHF.

As to this clonotype: Possible read error: a much larger clone is one base away. This sequence joins TRBV4-1 and TRBJ2-1; 7 positions agree with TRBD1. CDR1 is MGHRA, CDR2 YSYEKL, per germline. This CDR3 is built from 15 residues. After removal of 2 bases from V and 7 bases from J, the junction contained 8 bases not matched to a gene. CDR3: CASSQPRQGTNEQFF. DNA for the CDR3: TGCGCCAGCAGCCAACCTAGACAGGGTACTAATGAGCAGTTCTTC.

In its sample, this clonotype was seen many times. V is TRBV6-1 and J is TRBJ2-1; D remains ambiguous. Trimming left V 5 bases short and J 4 bases short, with 9 bases between. CDR1 MNHNS and CDR2 SASEGT come from the germline V gene. The CDR3 sequence is 13 residues long. In DNA form, the CDR3 reads TGTGCCAGCAGTAAACAAGGATACAATGAGCAGTTCTTC. This sequence encodes CASSKQGYNEQFF.

This clonotype has at least ten counts. This chain joins TRBV27 and TRBJ2-2; D may match TRBD1 or TRBD2 (5 bases each). The V gene lost 0 bases and the J gene lost 0 bases, with 8 bases spanning the gap. This CDR3 is built from 16 residues. In germline, CDR1 is MNHEY, CDR2 SMNVEV (reference sequence). In DNA, the CDR3 is TGTGCCAGCAGTTTATCAGGGACGGCGAACACCGGGGAGCTGTTTTTT. Its translation is CASSLSGTANTGELFF.

In this sample, this clonotype turned up many times. The chain joins TRBV18 to TRBJ2-2; TRBD2 aligns across 10 bases. The trim removed 3 bases at V and 0 bases at J, leaving 4 bases unmatched. Germline V gene sequence: CDR1 KGHSH, CDR2 LQKENI. The CDR3 extends over 17 amino acids. The CDR3 DNA follows: TGTGCCAGCTCACCTCTAGCGGGAGAGTCGAACACCGGGGAGCTGTTTTTT. Translating it yields CASSPLAGESNTGELFF.